Below are 18 T cell receptor beta chains sequenced from a single sample in a study of T cell repertoires in cytomegalovirus infection (dated by TCRdb to 2018 to 2020). The intended sense of this specimen's treatment or condition label: in vitro stimulation with specific CMV peptide epitopes to enrich CMV-specific T cells. For these TCRs, the target antigens are not known. Reads for this sample came from an Illumina HiSeq 1500. The raw public reads went through TCRdb reprocessing: fastp at Q25, MiXCR clone calling, in-frame beta chains kept. A single entry per CDR3 protein holds the most common genes and DNA from its merged rows. Across this sample there are approximately 990,000 distinct CDR3 sequences, with about a third seen only once. In total, the top ten clones hold around 15% of the sample. The material was cultured CD8+ T cells from PBMCs, obtained from culture after CMV antigen stimulation. All receptors derive from a human donor in good health (CMV status not recorded). Some clones in this sample may be carry-over from other donors' samples.

This clonotype has ten or more counts. The chain joins TRBV7-8 to TRBJ2-5, with TRBD2 matching 14 bases. This CDR3 has 16 residues. Germline-derived CDR1 and CDR2 are SGHVS and FQNEAQ. V lost 3 bases, J lost 5 bases, and 5 bases stayed unmatched. As DNA, the CDR3 is TGTGCCAGCAGCTTTCGACTAGCGGGGGGGCCGGAGACCCAGTACTTC. Translation gives CASSFRLAGGPETQYF.

Only a few counts were recorded for this clonotype. V usage is TRBV27 and J usage is TRBJ2-1; 8 bases line up with TRBD1. Germline V gene lookup returns CDR1 MNHEY and CDR2 SMNVEV (reference sequence). The CDR3 has 14 residues. V dropped 6 bases and J dropped 8; count of bases not matched to a gene: 9. CDR3 residues: CASRDDRGVDEQFF. Here the CDR3 DNA reads TGTGCCAGCAGGGATGACAGGGGCGTGGATGAGCAGTTCTTC.

A few counts support this clonotype. This chain uses TRBV5-4 with TRBJ1-1; D is ambiguous. Germline CDR1 is SGHNT and CDR2 is YYREEE (reference sequence). This CDR3 is built from 13 residues. The V and J ends lost 4 bases and 6 bases respectively, with 13 bases between them. Here the CDR3 reads CASSGGSGAEAFF. The CDR3 DNA sequence: TGTGCCAGCAGCGGAGGTAGTGGGGCTGAAGCTTTCTTT.

A word on this clonotype: At one boundary the junction diverges from the germline segment, which might be a read error. The chain combines TRBV7-4 with TRBJ2-5, with unresolved D. This CDR3 contains 13 residues. Germline CDR1 reads SGHVT; CDR2 reads SQSDAQ. CDR3 bases: TGTACCAGCAGCTTATTCTATCAAGAGACCCAGTACTTC. This sequence encodes CTSSLFYQETQYF. The complete variable domain, with remaining parts taken from reference TRBV7-4 and TRBJ2-5, reads GAGVSQSPRYKVAKRGRDVALRCDSISGHVTLYWYRQTLGQGSEVLTYSQSDAQRDKSGRPSGRFSAERPERSVSTLKIQRTEQGDSAVYLCTSSLFYQETQYFGPGTRLLVL.

The J gene is TRBJ2-2, the V gene TRBV2; 11 nucleotides match TRBD2. Trimming removed 4 bases from V and 0 bases from J; junction bases left unmatched: 13. Germline CDR1 and CDR2: SNHLY and FYNNEI. There are 20 residues in the CDR3. The chain's CDR3 is CASSVIAGGPSMANTGELFF. CDR3 coding DNA: TGTGCCAGCAGTGTTATAGCGGGGGGGCCATCGATGGCGAACACCGGGGAGCTGTTTTTT. Full variable domain (missing parts from reference TRBV2 and TRBJ2-2): EPEVTQTPSHQVTQMGQEVILRCVPISNHLYFYWYRQILGQKVEFLVSFYNNEISEKSEIFDDQFSVERPDGSNFTLKIRSTKLEDSAMYFCASSVIAGGPSMANTGELFFGEGSRLTVL.

This clonotype was counted between two and nine times. This sequence joins TRBV15 and TRBJ2-3, with D hard to call. The CDR3 sequence is 13 residues long. The V end lost 3 bases, the J end lost 2 bases, and 6 bases lay between the germline ends. Per germline, CDR1 LNHNV and CDR2 YYDKDF (reference sequence). The CDR3: CATSSYITDTQYF. The CDR3 nucleotides read TGTGCCACCAGCAGTTACATCACAGATACGCAGTATTTT.

At least ten counts were recorded for this clonotype. The chain's CDR3 is CASSSDPSNEQFF. The DNA for the CDR3 is TGTGCCAGCAGTTCCGACCCCTCCAATGAGCAGTTCTTC. The gene calls are TRBV7-8 and TRBJ2-1, with D uncertain. V gave up 6 bases and J gave up 6 bases, with 12 bases separating them. Per germline, CDR1 SGHVS and CDR2 FQNEAQ. The CDR3 is 13 amino acids.

This clonotype has a handful of counts. The chain couples TRBV27 to TRBJ1-1; D is uncertain. The CDR3 has 12 amino acids. The germline V gene has CDR1 MNHEY and CDR2 SMNVEV (reference sequence). The ends were cut back, 4 bases at V and 3 bases at J, with 6 bases in the middle. The CDR3 DNA reads as TGTGCCAGCAGTTCTGAGGACACTGAAGCTTTCTTT. Protein sequence: CASSSEDTEAFF.

This clonotype was detected only a few times. The J gene is TRBJ2-2, the V gene TRBV5-4; maybe TRBD1 (6 bases). Germline V lookup: CDR1 SGHNT, CDR2 YYREEE (reference sequence). This CDR3 has 14 residues. V was pared by 3 bases and J by 1 base, with 7 bases between. CDR3 in DNA: TGTGCCAGCAGCTGGGGACAGAACACCGGGGAGCTGTTTTTT. Its translation: CASSWGQNTGELFF. The full variable domain, rest sourced from reference TRBV5-4 and TRBJ2-2, is ETGVTQSPTHLIKTRGQQVTLRCSSQSGHNTVSWYQQALGQGPQFIFQYYREEENGRGNFPPRFSGLQFPNYSSELNVNALELDDSALYLCASSWGQNTGELFFGEGSRLTVL.

This clonotype was seen more than once but under ten times. The V and J genes are TRBV24-1 and TRBJ2-1; D gene unclear. Trimming shortened V by 0 bases and J by 5 bases, and 7 bases separated the two germline ends. From germline, CDR1 is KGHDR and CDR2 SFDVKD. The CDR3 is 14 amino acids. In DNA form, the CDR3 reads TGTGCCACCAGTGATTTGTCCGGACACAATGAGCAGTTCTTC. This translates into CATSDLSGHNEQFF.

V and J are TRBV5-1 and TRBJ2-1; 9 nucleotides agree with TRBD2. With 0 bases clipped from V and 6 bases from J, the junction kept 4 bases outside the gene matches. CDR3 length: 15 amino acids. Germline V gives CDR1 SGHRS, CDR2 YFSETQ. The CDR3 here is CASSLVTSGTNEQFF. The CDR3 DNA follows: TGCGCCAGCAGCTTGGTGACTAGCGGTACCAATGAGCAGTTCTTC. The variable domain in full, completed from reference TRBV5-1 and TRBJ2-1, reads KAGVTQTPRYLIKTRGQQVTLSCSPISGHRSVSWYQQTPGQGLQFLFEYFSETQRNKGNFPGRFSGRQFSNSRSEMNVSTLELGDSALYLCASSLVTSGTNEQFFGPGTRLTVL.

The chain is built from TRBV19 and TRBJ1-1; TRBD1 is a possible D gene (6 bases). V lost 3 bases, J lost 6 bases, and 14 bases lay in between. From germline, CDR1 is LNHDA and CDR2 SQIVND (reference sequence). This CDR3 has 14 residues. The CDR3 DNA is TGTGCCAGTAGTATTGAGGCGGGGGCCCCTGAAGCTTTCTTT. Encoded protein: CASSIEAGAPEAFF.

V usage is TRBV6-1 and J usage is TRBJ2-2, with 7 nucleotides matching TRBD1. From germline, CDR1 is MNHNS and CDR2 SASEGT. V lost 1 base to trimming and J lost 5 bases; unmatched junction nucleotides: 4. The CDR3 has 15 residues. Written as DNA, the CDR3 is TGTGCCAGCAGTGAAGAGGGGGCGATAACCGGGGAGCTGTTTTTT. The encoded protein is CASSEEGAITGELFF.

This clonotype was counted many times. The junction does not match germline at one end; this may be a read error. V usage is TRBV12-3 or TRBV12-4 and J usage is TRBJ2-5; 8 bases agree with TRBD1. The CDR3 covers 16 residues. CDR3 sequence: CASSLVVRGPQGTQYF. The CDR3 DNA reads TGTGCCAGCAGTTTAGTCGTCAGGGGGCCGCAAGGGACCCAGTACTTC.

This clonotype showed up many times. The rearrangement links TRBV7-2 to TRBJ2-7; 8 nucleotides align to TRBD2. The CDR3 runs 15 residues. In germline, CDR1 is SGHTA, CDR2 FQGNSA. The trim removed 1 base at V and 3 bases at J, leaving 5 bases unmatched. The CDR3 nucleotides are TGTGCCAGCAGCTTAGAGGCTAGCGGGTTCTACGAGCAGTACGTC. Translation: CASSLEASGFYEQYV.

The chain employs TRBV18 and TRBJ1-3; D gene unclear. CDR3 size: 15 residues. Trimming removed 3 bases at V and 2 bases at J, with 11 bases between. CDR1 and CDR2 from the germline V gene are KGHSH and LQKENI. CDR3 in amino acids: CASSPPPSPGNTIYF. DNA for the CDR3: TGTGCCAGCTCACCTCCTCCGAGCCCTGGAAACACCATATATTTT. Full variable domain (missing parts from reference TRBV18 and TRBJ1-3): NAGVMQNPRHLVRRRGQEARLRCSPMKGHSHVYWYRQLPEEGLKFMVYLQKENIIDESGMPKERFSAEFPKEGPSILRIQQVVRGDSAAYFCASSPPPSPGNTIYFGEGSWLTVV.

This clonotype was seen more than once but under ten times. The CDR3 bases are TGTGCCAGCAGTGTAGGGGCGTCTAACTATGGCTACACCTTC. Translation gives CASSVGASNYGYTF. This chain connects TRBV6-1 to TRBJ1-2, with D possibly being TRBD1 (5 bases). CDR1 and CDR2 (germline): MNHNS, SASEGT. CDR3 length: 14 amino acids. With 4 bases removed from V and 0 bases from J, the gap between germline ends came to 9 bases.

This chain connects TRBV27 to TRBJ2-7; D is perhaps TRBD1 (5 bases). This CDR3 is 14 amino acids long. Trimming removed 3 bases from V and 3 bases from J, with 12 bases in between. The germline gives CDR1 MNHEY, CDR2 SMNVEV (reference sequence). The CDR3 is CASSLGPTNYEQYF. The CDR3 DNA sequence: TGTGCCAGCAGTTTGGGGCCAACCAACTACGAGCAGTACTTC.